This T cell receptor beta chain is from a study of CD8+CD57+ T cells in acquired aplastic anemia. TCR beta VDJ and CDR3 were profiled, and genomic DNA was the template. Each CDR3 protein is one row after TCRdb ran MiXCR on the reads. Of around 200,000 distinct CDR3 sequences listed, roughly 45% are singletons. Germline-derived CDR1 and CDR2 are MNHEY and SVGAGI. The CDR3 has 12 residues. With V trimmed by 8 bases and J by 7 bases, 6 bases remained unmatched. Study-level results: Patients versus controls showed no significant CD8+ Simpson's diversity difference.

CD8+CD57+ cell expansion, shown by flow cytometry, had occurred in the patients selected for sequencing. Each patient gave a blood sample that was collected before any therapy had been received. With regard to this clonotype: Its target is unknown.

The V gene is TRBV6-5, the J gene TRBJ2-7; 9 positions agree with TRBD2. The receptor's source is a human donor with aplastic anemia. Source material: sorted CD4+, CD8+, or CD8+CD57+ T cells (not recorded which) from PBMCs. CDR3 sequence (DNA): TGTGCCAGCGGGGCGGGGGGGGAAGAGCAGTACTTC. Translating it yields CASGAGGEEQYF.